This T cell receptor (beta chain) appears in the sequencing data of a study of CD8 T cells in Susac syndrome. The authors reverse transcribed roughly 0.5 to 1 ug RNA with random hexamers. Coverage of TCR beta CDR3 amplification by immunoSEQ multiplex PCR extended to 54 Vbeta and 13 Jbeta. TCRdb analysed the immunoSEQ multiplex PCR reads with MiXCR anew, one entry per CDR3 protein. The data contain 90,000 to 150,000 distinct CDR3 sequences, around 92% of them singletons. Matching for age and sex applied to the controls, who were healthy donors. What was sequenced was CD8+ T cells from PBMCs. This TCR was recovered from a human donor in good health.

CDR3 loop: CASTRTGGSYEQYF. For the CDR3, the DNA is TGTGCCAGCACCCGGACAGGCGGCTCCTACGAGCAGTACTTC. This sequence joins TRBV28 and TRBJ2-7; 7 positions agree with TRBD1. This CDR3 spans 14 amino acids. Trimming took 7 bases from V and 0 from J; bases not matched to a gene: 6. CDR1 is MDHEN and CDR2 is SYDVKM in the germline V gene.